The TCR beta chain described here comes from a study of OX40 agonist ivuxolimab in advanced cancers. Across the whole study: Partial responses occurred in Three dose-escalation patients, one with hepatocellular carcinoma and two with cutaneous melanoma.

TCRdb's copy holds only in-frame clones and misses some; the assay was immunoSEQ multiplex PCR. The repertoire holds about 13,000 clones, about 78% seen once, with about two fifths in the top ten. Anyone with autoimmune disease history or systemic immunosuppression was excluded. This receptor was obtained from an adult with an advanced solid tumor such as melanoma, head and neck, liver or kidney cancer. The input for sequencing was CD4+ or CD8+ T cells sorted from blood, taken in a trial of the OX40 agonist ivuxolimab.

For the CDR3, the DNA is TGTGCCAGCAGCTTGGACGGGGCTTGGGGCTACACCTTC. The encoded protein is CASSLDGAWGYTF. V gene TRBV5-6 combines with J gene TRBJ1-2; a possible D gene is TRBD1 (5 bases). V was shortened by 0 bases and J by 8 bases, with 11 bases between the two germline ends. Germline values: CDR1 SGHDT, CDR2 YYEEEE. The length of the CDR3 is 13 residues.